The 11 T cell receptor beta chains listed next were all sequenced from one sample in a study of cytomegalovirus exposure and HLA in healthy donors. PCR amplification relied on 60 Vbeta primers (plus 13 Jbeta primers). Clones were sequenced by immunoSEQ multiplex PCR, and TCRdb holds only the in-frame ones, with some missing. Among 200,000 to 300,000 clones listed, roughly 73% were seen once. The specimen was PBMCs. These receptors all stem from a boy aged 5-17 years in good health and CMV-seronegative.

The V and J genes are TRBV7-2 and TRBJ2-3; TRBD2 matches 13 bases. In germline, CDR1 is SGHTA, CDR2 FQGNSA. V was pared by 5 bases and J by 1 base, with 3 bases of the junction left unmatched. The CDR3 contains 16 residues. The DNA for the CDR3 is TGTGCCAGCAGCCGCGGACTAGCGGGGGGCACAGATACGCAGTATTTT. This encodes CASSRGLAGGTDTQYF. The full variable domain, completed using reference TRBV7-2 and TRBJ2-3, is GAGVSQSPSNKVTEKGKDVELRCDPISGHTALYWYRQSLGQGLEFLIYFQGNSAPDKSGLPSDRFSAERTGGSVSTLTIQRTQQEDSAVYLCASSRGLAGGTDTQYFGPGTRLTVL.

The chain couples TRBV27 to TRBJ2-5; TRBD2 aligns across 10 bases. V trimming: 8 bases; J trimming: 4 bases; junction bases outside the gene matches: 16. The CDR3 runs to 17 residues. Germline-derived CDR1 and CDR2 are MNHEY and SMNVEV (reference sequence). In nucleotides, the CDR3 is TGTGCCAGCTGCAGCTACCCAGCGGGAGGGCGATTAGAGACCCAGTACTTC. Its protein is CASCSYPAGGRLETQYF.

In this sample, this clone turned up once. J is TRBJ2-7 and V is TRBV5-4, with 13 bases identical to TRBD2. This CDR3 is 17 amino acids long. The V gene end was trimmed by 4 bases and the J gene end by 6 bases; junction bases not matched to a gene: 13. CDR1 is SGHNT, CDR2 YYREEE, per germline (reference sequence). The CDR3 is CASSTGLAGVMSSEQYF. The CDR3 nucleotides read TGTGCCAGCAGCACCGGACTAGCGGGAGTGATGTCGAGCGAGCAGTACTTC.

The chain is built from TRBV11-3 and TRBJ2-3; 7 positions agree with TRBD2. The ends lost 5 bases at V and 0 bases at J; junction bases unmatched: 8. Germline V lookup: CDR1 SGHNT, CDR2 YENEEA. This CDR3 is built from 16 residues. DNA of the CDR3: TGTGCCAGCAGCACCCGAGCGGGGTCTAGCACAGATACGCAGTATTTT. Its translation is CASSTRAGSSTDTQYF.

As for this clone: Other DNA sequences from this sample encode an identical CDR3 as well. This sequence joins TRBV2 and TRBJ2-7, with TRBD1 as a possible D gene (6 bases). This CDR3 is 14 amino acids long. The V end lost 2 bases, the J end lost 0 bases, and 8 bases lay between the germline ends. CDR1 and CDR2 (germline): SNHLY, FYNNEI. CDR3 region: CASSEQGSSYEQYF. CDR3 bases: TGTGCCAGCAGTGAACAGGGGTCCTCCTACGAGCAGTACTTC.

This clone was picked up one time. CDR3 amino acids: CASSQGQSTDTQYF. The CDR3 nucleotides are TGTGCCAGCAGCCAAGGACAGAGCACAGATACGCAGTATTTT. The V and J genes are TRBV7-6 and TRBJ2-3; D is possibly TRBD1 (6 bases). The V and J ends lost 5 bases and 0 bases respectively, with 9 bases between them. The CDR3 has 14 residues. Germline lookup yields CDR1 SGHVS and CDR2 FNYEAQ.

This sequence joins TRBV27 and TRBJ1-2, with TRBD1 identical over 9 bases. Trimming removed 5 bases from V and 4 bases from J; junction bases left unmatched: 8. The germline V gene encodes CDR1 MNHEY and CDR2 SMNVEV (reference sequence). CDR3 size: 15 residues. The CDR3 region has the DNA TGTGCCAGCAGTCCGCATACGGACAGGGGCTATGGCTACACCTTC. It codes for CASSPHTDRGYGYTF.

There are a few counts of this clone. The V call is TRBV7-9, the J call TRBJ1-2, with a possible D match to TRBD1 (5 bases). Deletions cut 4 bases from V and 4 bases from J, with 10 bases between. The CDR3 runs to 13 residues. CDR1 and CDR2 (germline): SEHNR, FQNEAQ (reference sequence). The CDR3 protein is CASSSDSFYGYTF. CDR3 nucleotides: TGTGCCAGCAGCTCCGACAGCTTCTATGGCTACACCTTC.

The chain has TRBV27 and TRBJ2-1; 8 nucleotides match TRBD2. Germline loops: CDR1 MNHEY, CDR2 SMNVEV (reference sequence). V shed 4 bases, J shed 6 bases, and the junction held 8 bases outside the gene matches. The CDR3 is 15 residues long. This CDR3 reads CASSWGGGPSNEQFF. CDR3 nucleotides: TGTGCCAGCAGTTGGGGCGGGGGGCCCTCCAATGAGCAGTTCTTC.

The CDR3 region is CAISEAGVYGYTF. The DNA of the CDR3 is TGTGCCATCAGTGAGGCCGGAGTCTATGGCTACACCTTC. The chain carries TRBV10-3 and TRBJ1-2, with D unresolved. The CDR3 has 13 amino acids. Germline V gives CDR1 ENHRY, CDR2 SYGVKD. V was cut by 2 bases and J by 4 bases, with 8 bases left in between.

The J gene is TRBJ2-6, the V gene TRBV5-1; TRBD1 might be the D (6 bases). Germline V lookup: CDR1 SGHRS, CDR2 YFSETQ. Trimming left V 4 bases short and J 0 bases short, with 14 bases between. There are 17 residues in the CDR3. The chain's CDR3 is CASSLSGTTSGANVLTF. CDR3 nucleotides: TGCGCCAGCAGCCTTTCCGGGACAACCTCTGGGGCCAACGTCCTGACTTTC.